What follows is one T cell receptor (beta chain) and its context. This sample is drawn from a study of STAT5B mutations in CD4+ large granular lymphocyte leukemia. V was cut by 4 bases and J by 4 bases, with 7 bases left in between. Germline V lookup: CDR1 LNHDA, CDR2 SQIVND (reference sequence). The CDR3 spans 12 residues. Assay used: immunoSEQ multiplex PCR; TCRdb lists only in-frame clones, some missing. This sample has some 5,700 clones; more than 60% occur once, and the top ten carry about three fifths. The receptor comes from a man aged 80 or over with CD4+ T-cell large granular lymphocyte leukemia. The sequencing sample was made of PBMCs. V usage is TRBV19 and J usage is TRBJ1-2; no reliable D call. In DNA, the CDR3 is TGTGCCAGTAGTACCCCCCCCTATGGCTACACCTTC. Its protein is CASSTPPYGYTF.